Listed below are T cell receptor beta chains from one sample, sequenced in a study of T cell changes during pregnancy in multiple sclerosis. The data were produced by immunoSEQ multiplex PCR, yet TCRdb's version contains in-frame clones alone and is incomplete. The data show about 43,000 clones, roughly 90% seen once. Sample: PBMCs (not recorded whether the cells were cultured). The receptors come from a female donor with multiple sclerosis, enrolled in a pregnancy study. Both conserved end residues are part of each CDR3. The order of the fields is clone size, V gene, J gene, D gene, CDR3 protein, CDR3 DNA. A D gene is named only where the DNA matches it firmly. Not all rows give a size; the values are once, few, many and, for expanded clones, a class.

-	TRBV7-9	TRBJ2-2	TRBD1	CASSRHWGQGYTGELFF	TGTGCCAGCAGCCGACATTGGGGACAGGGATACACCGGGGAGCTGTTTTTT
-	TRBV5-6	TRBJ1-1	TRBD1	CASSGQGSNTEAFF	TGTGCCAGCAGCGGACAGGGGTCGAACACTGAAGCTTTCTTT
once	TRBV11-2	TRBJ1-3	TRBD1	CASSLGQGAGNTIYF	TGTGCCAGCAGCTTAGGACAGGGGGCTGGAAACACCATATATTTT
-	TRBV6-1	TRBJ2-1	-	CASSEFFALGGGRFEQFF	TGTGCCAGCAGTGAATTTTTTGCGTTGGGAGGGGGCCGCTTTGAGCAGTTCTTC
once	TRBV14	TRBJ2-1	-	CASSQDLGGLSYNEQFF	TGTGCCAGCAGCCAAGATCTTGGGGGGCTCTCCTACAATGAGCAGTTCTTC
-	TRBV4-1	TRBJ1-2	TRBD1	CASSLGQGAPGYTF	TGCGCCAGCAGCCTGGGACAGGGGGCGCCGGGCTACACCTTC
-	TRBV5-1	TRBJ2-3	-	CASSSADTQYF	TGCGCCAGCAGCTCGGCAGATACGCAGTATTTT
-	TRBV9	TRBJ2-3	-	CASSGEAPGTDTQYF	TGTGCCAGCAGCGGCGAGGCCCCCGGCACAGATACGCAGTATTTT
-	TRBV7-3	TRBJ2-3	TRBD2	CASSSGLAGSTDTQYF	TGTGCCAGCAGCTCCGGACTAGCGGGCTCTACAGATACGCAGTATTTT
-	TRBV11-2	TRBJ2-7	-	CASSPKPGAYEQYF	TGTGCCAGCAGTCCGAAACCCGGGGCGTACGAGCAGTACTTC
-	TRBV19	TRBJ2-1	TRBD2	CASSIGGTTYNEQFF	TGTGCCAGTAGTATTGGCGGGACTACCTACAATGAGCAGTTCTTC